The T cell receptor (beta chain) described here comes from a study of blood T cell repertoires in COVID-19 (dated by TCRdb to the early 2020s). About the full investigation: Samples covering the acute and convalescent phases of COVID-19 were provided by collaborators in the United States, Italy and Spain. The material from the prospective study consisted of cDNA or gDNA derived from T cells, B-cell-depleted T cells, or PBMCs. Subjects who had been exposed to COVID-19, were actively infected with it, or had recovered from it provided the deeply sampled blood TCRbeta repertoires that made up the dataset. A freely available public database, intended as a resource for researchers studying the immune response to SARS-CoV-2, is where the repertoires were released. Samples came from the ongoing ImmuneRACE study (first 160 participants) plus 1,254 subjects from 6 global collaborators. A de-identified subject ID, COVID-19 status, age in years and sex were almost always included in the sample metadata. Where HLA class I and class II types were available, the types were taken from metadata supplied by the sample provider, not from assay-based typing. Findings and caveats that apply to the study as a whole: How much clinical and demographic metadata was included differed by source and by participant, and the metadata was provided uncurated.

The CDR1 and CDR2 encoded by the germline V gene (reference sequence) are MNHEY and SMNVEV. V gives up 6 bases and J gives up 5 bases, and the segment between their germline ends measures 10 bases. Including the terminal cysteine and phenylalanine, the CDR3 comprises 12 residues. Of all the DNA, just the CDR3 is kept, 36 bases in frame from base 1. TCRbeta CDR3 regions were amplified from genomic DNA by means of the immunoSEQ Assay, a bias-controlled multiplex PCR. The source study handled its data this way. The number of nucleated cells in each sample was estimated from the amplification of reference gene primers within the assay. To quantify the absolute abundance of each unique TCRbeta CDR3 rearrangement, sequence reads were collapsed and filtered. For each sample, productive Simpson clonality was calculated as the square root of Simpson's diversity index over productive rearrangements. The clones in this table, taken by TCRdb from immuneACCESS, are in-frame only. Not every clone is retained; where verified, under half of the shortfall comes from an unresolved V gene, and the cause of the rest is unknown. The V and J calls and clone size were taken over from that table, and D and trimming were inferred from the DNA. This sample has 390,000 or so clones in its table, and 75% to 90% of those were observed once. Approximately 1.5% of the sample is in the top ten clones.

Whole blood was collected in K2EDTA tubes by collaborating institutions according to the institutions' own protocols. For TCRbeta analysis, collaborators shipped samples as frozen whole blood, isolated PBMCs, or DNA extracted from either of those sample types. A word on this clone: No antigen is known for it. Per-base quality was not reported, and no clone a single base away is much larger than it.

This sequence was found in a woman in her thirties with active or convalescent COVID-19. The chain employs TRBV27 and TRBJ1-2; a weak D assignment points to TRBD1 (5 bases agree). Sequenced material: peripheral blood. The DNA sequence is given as TGTGCCAGCAGGGCAGGGTGGTATGGCTACACCTTC. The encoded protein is CASRAGWYGYTF.